This T cell receptor beta chain comes out of a study of spatial heterogeneity in lung cancer. Regarding time point: sample taken at primary tumor resection. Donation came from 70 or so patients with untreated early-stage non-small cell lung cancer. Germline V gene data show CDR1 as SEHNR and CDR2 as FQNEAQ (reference sequence). This CDR3 comprises 15 residues. Trimming shortened V by 5 bases and J by 0 bases, and 10 bases separated the two germline ends. This clonotype has a count of ten or more. Individual TCR cDNA molecules each bore their own unique molecular identifier. TCRdb itself ran the 5' RACE reads through MiXCR, one entry per CDR3 protein. The table lists fewer than 15,000 distinct CDR3 sequences, approximately 3.5% of them singletons.

This clonotype was sampled from a male donor with early-stage non-small cell lung cancer. The rearrangement links TRBV7-9 to TRBJ1-4, with a possible D match to TRBD1 (5 bases). The material sequenced was PBMCs, taken at surgery. The CDR3 DNA reads TGTGCCAGCAGCGCCCCGGGGGCAACTAATGAAAAACTGTTTTTT. Translation: CASSAPGATNEKLFF.